The source of this T cell receptor (beta chain) is a study of cytomegalovirus exposure and HLA in healthy donors. Points from the study as a whole: A later analysis linked a missense variant in DCLRE1C to the trimming of TCR beta V and J genes. Presence/absence analyses assumed roughly uniform sequencing depth across donors, which may not hold.

Researchers ran the PCR with 60 Vbeta and 13 Jbeta primers. Sequenced by immunoSEQ multiplex PCR; TCRdb stores in-frame clones only, minus some. The table includes approximately 130,000 clones, 76% detected once. Germline lookup yields CDR1 MGHDK and CDR2 SYGVNS. Deletions cut 3 bases from V and 2 bases from J, with 13 bases between. This CDR3 comprises 15 residues. Worth noting for this clone: The target antigen is unknown.

The sequence was obtained from a female donor in good health and CMV-seropositive. The chain combines TRBV25-1 with TRBJ2-5; D gene unclear. Sample: PBMCs. CDR3 DNA sequence: TGTGCCAGCAGTGACAGCCGCGGAAGACAAGAGACCCAGTACTTC. It yields the protein CASSDSRGRQETQYF.